A selection of T cell receptor beta chains follows, all from one sample in a study of blood T cells in healthy people across ages. One entry per CDR3 protein results from TCRdb running MiXCR on the 5' RACE reads. The data show 1.5 million to 2 million distinct CDR3 sequences, about 30% seen once. The sequencing input was blood. The receptor source for this set is a woman aged 25 to 39 in good health. Both conserved end residues are part of each CDR3. The D gene is left open where the match is weak. The size entry is marked missing in some rows and otherwise reads once, few, many or a size class.

size	V	J	D	DNA	CDR3
many	TRBV12-3/TRBV12-4	TRBJ2-7	NA	TGTGCCAGCAGCTTAGGCCTATTCTACGAGCAGTACTTC	CASSLGLFYEQYF
few	TRBV6-5	TRBJ2-2	NA	TGTGCCAGCAGTTACTCTCTGAGGGAGGGCCAGGGGACCGGGGAGCTGTTTTTT	CASSYSLREGQGTGELFF
once	TRBV2	TRBJ2-7	TRBD1	TGTGCCAGCAGAGATGCCGGGACAGTCTACGAGCAGTACTTC	CASRDAGTVYEQYF
NA	TRBV14	TRBJ2-3	TRBD2	TGTGCCAGCAGCCAAGGCAAGTACGGGACCAGCGGGAGCTCGTCAGATACGCAGTATTTT	CASSQGKYGTSGSSSDTQYF
NA	TRBV29-1	TRBJ2-3	TRBD2	TGCAGCGTTGCTCTGGCTAGCGGGGGGCCTTGGGATACGCAGTATTTT	CSVALASGGPWDTQYF
NA	TRBV5-1	TRBJ1-4	NA	TGCGCCAGCAAGGAACAGCCTGCAACTAATGAAAAACTGTTTTTT	CASKEQPATNEKLFF
NA	TRBV5-1	TRBJ1-4	NA	TGCGCCAGCAGCTTGGACCCTAACGGGGAAAAACTGTTTTTT	CASSLDPNGEKLFF
many	TRBV24-1	TRBJ2-1	NA	TGTGCCACCAGCCCCGGGACACCTGAGCAGTTCTTC	CATSPGTPEQFF
once	TRBV21-1	TRBJ1-3	NA	TGTGCCAGCAGCAAAGGGGTCCAGGGGGCGCCGGGAAACACCATATATTTT	CASSKGVQGAPGNTIYF
NA	TRBV5-1	TRBJ2-7	NA	TGCGCCAGCAGCTTGTCGTTCTCCTACGAGCAGTACTTC	CASSLSFSYEQYF
NA	TRBV10-2	TRBJ1-2	TRBD1	TGCGCCGGCAGTGAGCCGTACGACCAGGGGGCAGTTAACTATGGCTACACCTTC	CAGSEPYDQGAVNYGYTF
NA	TRBV2	TRBJ1-2	NA	TGTGCCAGCAGCAGTGACAGCCGGGGCATCTACACCTTC	CASSSDSRGIYTF
NA	TRBV10-3	TRBJ2-7	NA	TGTGCCACCCGAGAGGGAGCCTCCCACGAGCAGTACTTC	CATREGASHEQYF
few	TRBV27	TRBJ2-7	TRBD2	TGTGCCAGCAGTTTATCAACTAGCGGGGGTAGGGCCTACGAGCAGTACTTC	CASSLSTSGGRAYEQYF
few	TRBV10-3	TRBJ2-7	NA	TGTGCCATCAGTGTGGAACGCGCCTACGAGCAGTACTTC	CAISVERAYEQYF
NA	TRBV6-6	TRBJ2-5	NA	TGTGCCAGCAGTTACTCCACAGACTCCTACGGGCAGTACTTC	CASSYSTDSYGQYF
few	TRBV5-1	TRBJ2-6	TRBD1	TGCGCCAGCAGCTTGCCGGGACAGGGGTTTCTCTCTGGGGCCAACGTCCTGACTTTC	CASSLPGQGFLSGANVLTF
NA	TRBV28	TRBJ2-1	TRBD2	TGTGCCAGCAGTTCGCCGGCGGGGGTGCAGTTCTTC	CASSSPAGVQFF
few	TRBV5-5	TRBJ1-5	NA	TGTGCCAGCAGCTGGACAGCCTTTGATCAGCCCCAGCATTTT	CASSWTAFDQPQHF
NA	TRBV28	TRBJ2-3	NA	TGTGCCAGCAGTCCCCCCAGGGTGGGAGGTACGCTGTATTTT	CASSPPRVGGTLYF
few	TRBV5-1	TRBJ2-4	TRBD1	TGCGCCAGCAGCCGGGGGGACAGGGCGAACATTCAGTACTTC	CASSRGDRANIQYF
NA	TRBV10-3	TRBJ2-2	NA	TGTGCCATCGGGGGGTATAACACCGGGGAGCTGTTTTTT	CAIGGYNTGELFF
few	TRBV12-3/TRBV12-4	TRBJ2-7	TRBD1	TGTGCCAGCAGTTTAGGGACAGGGCCTTGGAGCTCCTACGAGCAGTACTTC	CASSLGTGPWSSYEQYF
many	TRBV12-5	TRBJ2-1	NA	TGTGCTAGTGGACCGACGAGGGGGGCGGCGAATGAGCAGTTCTTC	CASGPTRGAANEQFF
many	TRBV20-1	TRBJ2-7	NA	TGCAGTGCTAGCAGGACAGCCTACGAGCAGTACTTC	CSASRTAYEQYF
NA	TRBV20-1	TRBJ2-1	NA	TGCAGTGCTAGGGTTAGCGGATCCCACAATGAGCAGTTCTTC	CSARVSGSHNEQFF
NA	TRBV20-1	TRBJ1-5	NA	TGCAGTGCTAGAGATCATGAAGGGAGTAACCCAAATCAGCCCCAGCATTTT	CSARDHEGSNPNQPQHF
many	TRBV27	TRBJ2-7	TRBD1	TGTGCCAGCAGTTTACGACTTGGACAGGCACCCTACGAGCAGTACTTC	CASSLRLGQAPYEQYF
NA	TRBV12-3/TRBV12-4	TRBJ2-4	NA	TGTGCCAGCAGTTGGGGGGTAGGGGGTAGGGAGCAGTACTTC	CASSWGVGGREQYF
NA	TRBV6-5	TRBJ2-2	NA	TGTGCCAGCAGTTACGGGACTCACGACACCGGGGAGCTGTTTTTT	CASSYGTHDTGELFF
NA	TRBV7-2	TRBJ1-1	TRBD1	TGTGCCAGCAGCTTAAGCCACTGGGACAGGGAATTTAGGAAGGCCACTGAAGCTTTCTTT	CASSLSHWDREFRKATEAFF
many	TRBV7-6	TRBJ2-7	TRBD1	TGTGCCAGCAGAGAGACAGGGCCCACTTTTTACTCCTACGAGCAGTACTTC	CASRETGPTFYSYEQYF
NA	TRBV20-1	TRBJ1-2	NA	TGCAGTGCTAGAGATCGCTCGGGCTATGGCTACACCTTC	CSARDRSGYGYTF
few	TRBV7-2	TRBJ1-5	NA	TGTGCCAGCAGCATCCGGACAGCTAGCAATCAGCCCCAGCATTTT	CASSIRTASNQPQHF
many	TRBV28	TRBJ2-5	NA	TGTGCCAGCAGTTTTAGGGGCCGCGGTGAGACCCAGTACTTC	CASSFRGRGETQYF
NA	TRBV5-1	TRBJ2-7	NA	TGCGCCAGCAGCTTGGCTGGCGGGGATGCCGGCGAGCAGTACTTC	CASSLAGGDAGEQYF
NA	TRBV12-3/TRBV12-4	TRBJ1-4	NA	TGTGCCGCAAGGGTGAATGAAAAACTGTTTTTT	CAARVNEKLFF
many	TRBV28	TRBJ2-7	NA	TGTGCCAGCAGTTTGGACAGCGCGTCCTCCTACGAGCAGTACTTC	CASSLDSASSYEQYF
NA	TRBV20-1	TRBJ2-7	NA	TGCAGTGCTAGAGATGAAAAGACTCATAACTACGAGCAGTACTTC	CSARDEKTHNYEQYF
many	TRBV28	TRBJ2-2	NA	TGTGCCAGCAGTCCGGGCGGCCCGAACACCGGGGAGCTGTTTTTT	CASSPGGPNTGELFF
NA	TRBV7-9	TRBJ2-1	TRBD2	TGTGCCAGCAGCTTCGGCTTAGCGGGAGGACGTGAGCAGTTCTTC	CASSFGLAGGREQFF
NA	TRBV9	TRBJ2-7	NA	TGTGCCAGCAGCGTGGGGACTGAAGTCTACGAGCAGTACTTC	CASSVGTEVYEQYF
NA	TRBV7-8	TRBJ2-2	TRBD2	TGTGCCAGCAGAAGACTAGCCGGGACCGGGGAGCTGTTTTTT	CASRRLAGTGELFF
many	TRBV30	TRBJ2-7	NA	TGTGCCTGGAGTCTGGGGTCGTACGAGCAGTACTTC	CAWSLGSYEQYF
NA	TRBV27	TRBJ1-2	NA	TGTGCCAGCATGGTCCCTAATAATTCTAACTATGGCTACACCTTC	CASMVPNNSNYGYTF
few	TRBV9	TRBJ1-1	NA	TGTGCCAGCAGCGTAGAACCTAAGAACACTGAAGCTTTCTTT	CASSVEPKNTEAFF
many	TRBV29-1	TRBJ2-3	NA	TGCAGCGTTGTGGGCCCCAGGGGTCCGGATACGCAGTATTTT	CSVVGPRGPDTQYF
NA	TRBV6-5	TRBJ2-2	TRBD1	TGTGCCAGCAGCTCCGTGGGGGACAGCATGACCGGGGAGCTGTTTTTT	CASSSVGDSMTGELFF
NA	TRBV2	TRBJ2-5	TRBD2	TGTGCCGGCACCCCTAGCGGAGAGACCCAGTACTTC	CAGTPSGETQYF
many	TRBV5-1	TRBJ2-1	NA	TGCGCCAGCAGCTTGACCCCCTACAATGAGCAGTTCTTC	CASSLTPYNEQFF
NA	TRBV10-3	TRBJ1-1	NA	TGTACCGCTAGTCGGGACCTGGGGGGCACTGAAGCTTTCTTT	CTASRDLGGTEAFF
many	TRBV5-1	TRBJ2-3	TRBD2	TGCGCCAGCAGCTCTCTAGCGGGAGTCGTAGATACGCAGTATTTT	CASSSLAGVVDTQYF
few	TRBV12-3/TRBV12-4	TRBJ2-7	NA	TGTGCCACCTCCCTTTACAGGTACTACGAGCAGTACTTC	CATSLYRYYEQYF
NA	TRBV30	TRBJ1-5	TRBD1	TGTGCCTCGGCTCCCAGGGGGACTAGCAATCAGCCCCAGCATTTT	CASAPRGTSNQPQHF
NA	TRBV11-2	TRBJ2-5	TRBD2	TGTGCCAGCAGCCTTAGCGGGGGAGTGCGGGAGACCCAGTACTTC	CASSLSGGVRETQYF
few	TRBV7-2	TRBJ2-3	NA	TGTGCTAGCAGCTTAGCGCCCGCCACAGATACGCAGTATTTT	CASSLAPATDTQYF
NA	TRBV14	TRBJ2-5	NA	TGTGCCAGCAGCCAAGCGAGAACACAACAAGAGACCCAGTACTTC	CASSQARTQQETQYF
NA	TRBV15	TRBJ1-4	TRBD1	TGTGCCTCCAGCAGAGACAGGGAGGATGAAAAACTGTTTTTT	CASSRDREDEKLFF
many	TRBV12-3/TRBV12-4	TRBJ2-1	NA	TGTGCCAGCAGACAAACCAGACCAGGGGATGAGCAGTTCTTC	CASRQTRPGDEQFF